This T cell receptor (beta chain) was found in a study of early T cells in non-severe SARS-CoV-2 infection. The ends were cut back, 3 bases at V and 2 bases at J, with 7 bases in the middle. The CDR3 totals 13 residues. Unique molecular identifiers were affixed to single, distinct cDNA molecules. TCRdb reanalysed the 5' RACE reads using MiXCR and keeps one entry per CDR3 protein. Here the sample spans 48,000 or so distinct CDR3 sequences, around 6.5% being singletons. This clonotype was detected ten times or more. The receptor's source is an adult who was a healthcare worker with PCR-confirmed SARS-CoV-2 infection or an uninfected control (not recorded which). This sample comprised whole blood, obtained at baseline. This rearrangement joins TRBV12-3 or TRBV12-4 to TRBJ1-2; no firm D call. CDR3 sequence: CASSLYGNYGYTF. CDR3 nucleotide sequence: TGTGCCAGCAGTTTGTACGGAAACTATGGCTACACCTTC.